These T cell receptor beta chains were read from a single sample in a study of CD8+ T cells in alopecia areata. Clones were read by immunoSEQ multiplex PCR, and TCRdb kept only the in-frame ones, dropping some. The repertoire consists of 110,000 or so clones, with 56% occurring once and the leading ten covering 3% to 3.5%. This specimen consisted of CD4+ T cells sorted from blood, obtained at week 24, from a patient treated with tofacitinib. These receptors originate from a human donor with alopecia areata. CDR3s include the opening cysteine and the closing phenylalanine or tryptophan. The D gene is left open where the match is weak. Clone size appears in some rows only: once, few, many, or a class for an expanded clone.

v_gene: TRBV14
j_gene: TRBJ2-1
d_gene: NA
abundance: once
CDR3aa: CASSQEGVLGEQFF
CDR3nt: TGTGCCAGCAGCCAAGAGGGGGTATTGGGTGAGCAGTTCTTC

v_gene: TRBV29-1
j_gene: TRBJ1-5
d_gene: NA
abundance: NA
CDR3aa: CSVAAGHDNQPQHF
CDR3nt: TGCAGCGTTGCGGCGGGTCATGACAATCAGCCCCAGCATTTT

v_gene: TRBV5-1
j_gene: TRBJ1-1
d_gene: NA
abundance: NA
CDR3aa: CASSRGQLVMNTEAFF
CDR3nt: TGCGCCAGCAGCCGCGGACAGCTAGTTATGAACACTGAAGCTTTCTTT

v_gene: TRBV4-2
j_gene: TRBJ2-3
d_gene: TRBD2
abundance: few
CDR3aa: CASSQEASGGSTQYF
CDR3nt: TGTGCCAGCAGCCAAGAGGCTAGCGGGGGGTCTACGCAGTATTTT

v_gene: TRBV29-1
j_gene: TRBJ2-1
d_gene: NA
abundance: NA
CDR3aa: CSVDGNGNEQFF
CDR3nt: TGCAGCGTTGATGGTAATGGGAATGAGCAGTTCTTC

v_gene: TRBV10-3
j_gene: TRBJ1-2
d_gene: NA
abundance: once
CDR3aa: CAISELRYDYTF
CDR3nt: TGTGCCATCAGTGAGCTGAGGTATGACTACACCTTC

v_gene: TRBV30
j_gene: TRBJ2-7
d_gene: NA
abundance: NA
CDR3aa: CAWSLSGPTYEQYF
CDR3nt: TGTGCCTGGAGTCTCTCGGGACCTACCTACGAGCAGTACTTC

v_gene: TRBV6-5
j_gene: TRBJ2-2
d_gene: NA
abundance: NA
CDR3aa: CASSYDWSDTGELFF
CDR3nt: TGTGCCAGCAGTTACGATTGGAGCGACACCGGGGAGCTGTTTTTT

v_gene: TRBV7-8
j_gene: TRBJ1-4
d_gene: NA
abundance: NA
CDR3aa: CASSPKPPGLGDEKLFF
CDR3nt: TGTGCCAGCAGCCCCAAACCCCCCGGCCTGGGAGATGAAAAACTGTTTTTT

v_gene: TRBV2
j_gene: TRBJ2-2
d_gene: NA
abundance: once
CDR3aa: CASTMDSTGELFF
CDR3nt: TGTGCCAGCACCATGGACAGCACCGGGGAGCTGTTTTTT

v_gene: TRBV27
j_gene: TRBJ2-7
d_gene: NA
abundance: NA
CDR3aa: CAGVFIPLRGEQYF
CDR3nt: TGTGCCGGCGTATTCATCCCTCTTAGGGGGGAGCAGTACTTC

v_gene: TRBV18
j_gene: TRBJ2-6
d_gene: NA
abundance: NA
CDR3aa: CASSPTLPGSGANVLTF
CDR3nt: TGTGCCAGCTCACCGACCCTTCCTGGCTCTGGGGCCAACGTCCTGACTTTC

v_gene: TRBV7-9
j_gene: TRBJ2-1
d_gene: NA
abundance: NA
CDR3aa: CASSLPAGMDNEQFF
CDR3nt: TGTGCCAGCAGTCTACCTGCGGGGATGGACAATGAGCAGTTCTTC

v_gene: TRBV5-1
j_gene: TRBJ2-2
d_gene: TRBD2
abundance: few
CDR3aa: CASSKTGTSGGLNTGELFF
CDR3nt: TGCGCCAGCTCCAAAACCGGGACTAGCGGGGGGCTGAACACCGGGGAGCTGTTTTTT